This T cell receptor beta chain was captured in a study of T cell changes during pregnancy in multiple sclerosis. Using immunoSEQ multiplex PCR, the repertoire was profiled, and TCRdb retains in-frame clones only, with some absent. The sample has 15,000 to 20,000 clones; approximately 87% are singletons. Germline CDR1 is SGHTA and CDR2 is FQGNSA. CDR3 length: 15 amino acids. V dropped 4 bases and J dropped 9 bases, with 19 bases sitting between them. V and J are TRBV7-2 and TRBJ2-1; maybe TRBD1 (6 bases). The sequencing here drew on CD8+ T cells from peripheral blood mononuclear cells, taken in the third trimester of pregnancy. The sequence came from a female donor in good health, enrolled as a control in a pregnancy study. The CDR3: CASSSGAGTSGEQFF. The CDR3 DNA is TGTGCCAGCAGCTCAGGGGCAGGCACCAGCGGTGAGCAGTTCTTC.